The present T cell receptor (beta chain) was sequenced within a study of T cell repertoires in cytomegalovirus infection. Across the whole study: HLA-B-restricted CMV epitopes that are well studied, plus recently identified HLA-C-restricted ones, were used by the study. A matching HLA type, together with CMV infection, was signaled by public TCR beta signatures. Findings of the study overall: Clonotype analysis showed dominance of the ex vivo response by HLA-C-restricted CMV-specific TCR beta clonotypes. There were carriers of CMV plus the relevant HLA, and cumulative public TCR beta family frequency identified them.

As concerns this clonotype: The antigen is not known.

Each CDR3 protein is one row after TCRdb ran MiXCR on the reads. The table shows hundreds of thousands of distinct CDR3 sequences, with around 35% occurring only once. The sequence came from a human donor in good health (CMV status not recorded). Some clones in this sample may be carry-over from other donors' samples. Sequences were derived from cultured PBMCs, sampled from culture after CMV antigen stimulation.

As DNA, the CDR3 is TGTGCCAGCAGCTTAGTATCGGGGTTCGGGGCCAACGTCCTGACTTTC. Residues: CASSLVSGFGANVLTF. The chain uses TRBV7-6 and TRBJ2-6; maybe TRBD2 (5 bases). This CDR3 is built from 16 residues. The germline V and J ends were trimmed by 1 base and 4 bases, with 11 bases remaining between them. The V gene's germline CDR1 is SGHVS and CDR2 FNYEAQ. The whole variable domain, remainder taken from reference TRBV7-6 and TRBJ2-6, is GAGVSQSPRYKVTKRGQDVALRCDPISGHVSLYWYRQALGQGPEFLTYFNYEAQQDKSGLPNDRFSAERPEGSISTLTIQRTEQRDSAMYRCASSLVSGFGANVLTFGAGSRLTVL.